Listed below are T cell receptor beta chains from one sample, sequenced in a study of shared clonotypes between healthy human individuals. Only in-frame clones appear in the TCRdb table, and some are missing; sequencing was by immunoSEQ multiplex PCR. The sample contains around 700,000 clones, roughly 70% of which appear only once. Sequenced: memory CD4+ T cells sorted from blood. The receptors derive from a woman aged 25 to 39 in good health. Each CDR3 is given with its conserved first and last residue. D genes are given only for firm matches. Clone size appears in some rows only: once, few, many, or a class for an expanded clone.

TRBJ1-1	TRBD1	TRBV29-1	-	TGCAGCGTTCGGGACAGCGGGCTGGTAGAAGCTTTCTTT	CSVRDSGLVEAFF
TRBJ2-1	TRBD2	TRBV5-1	many	TGCGCCAGCGGTAGCGGGAGGGCCATGAATGAGCAGTTCTTC	CASGSGRAMNEQFF
TRBJ2-1	TRBD2	TRBV5-1	-	TGCGCCAGCAGCCCAGGGACTAGCGCGTATAACAATGAGCAGTTCTTC	CASSPGTSAYNNEQFF
TRBJ1-3	-	TRBV7-6	many	TGTGCCAGCAGCTTAAGAGCAGGGGACGGAAACACCATATATTTT	CASSLRAGDGNTIYF
TRBJ2-2	TRBD1	TRBV6-5	-	TGTGCCAGCAGTTCGCAGGGGGCCATGGACACCGGGGAGCTGTTTTTT	CASSSQGAMDTGELFF
TRBJ2-7	TRBD2	TRBV28	-	TGTGCCAGCACCATTAGCGGGTCCTACGAGCAGTACTTC	CASTISGSYEQYF
TRBJ2-1	TRBD2	TRBV6-1	-	TGTGCCAGCAGTGAAGCCCTGAGCGGGAGAAAGGGCAATGAGCAGTTCTTC	CASSEALSGRKGNEQFF
TRBJ1-1	-	TRBV20-1	-	TGCAGTGCTCCGGGGGGAACTGAAGCTTTCTTT	CSAPGGTEAFF
TRBJ2-7	TRBD2	TRBV28	-	TGTGCCAGCAGTTCTGGGACTAGTTGGGAGCAGTACTTC	CASSSGTSWEQYF
TRBJ2-2	-	TRBV28	many	TGTGCCAGCAGTTTTGAAAAGGGCTCTAGAACCGGGGAGCTGTTTTTT	CASSFEKGSRTGELFF
TRBJ1-5	TRBD1	TRBV7-2	-	TGTGCCAGCAGCCCCAAGACAGGGAGTGGTCAGCCCCAGCATTTT	CASSPKTGSGQPQHF
TRBJ2-4	-	TRBV25-1	-	TGTGCCAGCAGTGAAACTAGGGGTGTTGACAAAAACATTCAGTACTTC	CASSETRGVDKNIQYF
TRBJ2-7	TRBD2	TRBV7-8	-	TGTGCCAGCAGCTGGATAGCGGGAGAGCGCGAGCAGTACTTC	CASSWIAGEREQYF
TRBJ2-1	TRBD2	TRBV29-1	few	TGCAGCGCTAGAGGACTAGCGGGAGGGGATGAGCAGTTCTTC	CSARGLAGGDEQFF
TRBJ2-7	TRBD1	TRBV6-5	few	TGTGCCAGCAGTTCACCGACAGGGTGGGAGCAGTACTTC	CASSSPTGWEQYF
TRBJ2-5	-	TRBV14	-	TGTGCCAGCAGCCAAGTCAAGGTCTTTTTCCAAGAGACCCAGTACTTC	CASSQVKVFFQETQYF
TRBJ2-7	TRBD2	TRBV11-2	-	TGTGCCAGCAGCTCTGGACTAGCGGAATACGAGCAGTACTTC	CASSSGLAEYEQYF
TRBJ2-1	-	TRBV5-4	once	TGTGCCAGCAGCCGACCCAAGGGGAACAATGAGCAGTTCTTC	CASSRPKGNNEQFF
TRBJ2-1	-	TRBV23-1	-	TGCGCCAGCAGTCACAGACTCGATGAGGATGAGCAGTTCTTC	CASSHRLDEDEQFF
TRBJ2-7	-	TRBV18	-	TGTGCCAGCTCACCACCGGTAGCGGACGAGCAGTACTTC	CASSPPVADEQYF
TRBJ2-3	-	TRBV6-1	once	TGTGCCAGCAAATGGCGCGGGATCGGCACAGATACGCAGTATTTT	CASKWRGIGTDTQYF
TRBJ2-7	-	TRBV10-2	-	TGCGCCAGCAGTGAAGAATTACAGGCCTACGAGCAGTACTTC	CASSEELQAYEQYF
TRBJ1-5	TRBD1	TRBV28	-	TGTGCCAGCACGGGACAGGGCTTTAATCAGCCCCAGCATTTT	CASTGQGFNQPQHF
TRBJ1-1	-	TRBV5-1	few	TGCGCCAGCAGCTTGGTTGGGGGAAACACTGAAGCTTTCTTT	CASSLVGGNTEAFF
TRBJ2-7	-	TRBV28	-	TGTGCCAGCAGTTCCCGACAGGCTCCCCGATACGAGCAGTACTTC	CASSSRQAPRYEQYF
TRBJ2-3	-	TRBV7-8	-	TGTGCCAGCAGTTTGTTAGAGGTCTTAAATACGCAGTATTTT	CASSLLEVLNTQYF
TRBJ2-7	-	TRBV18	-	TGTGCCAGCTCAGAACAGGGAAACGATCCCTACGAGCAGTACTTC	CASSEQGNDPYEQYF
TRBJ1-4	-	TRBV6-1	-	TGTGCCAGCAGTTCCAGGGAGGGGGATGAAAAACTGTTTTTT	CASSSREGDEKLFF
TRBJ2-7	TRBD2	TRBV7-9	once	TGTGCCAGCAGTCGAGAGGGGACTAGGAACGAGCAGTACTTC	CASSREGTRNEQYF
TRBJ2-3	TRBD2	TRBV6-5	-	TGTGCCAGCACGCGGGGCCGGGGGGTCACAGATACGCAGTATTTT	CASTRGRGVTDTQYF
TRBJ2-7	TRBD2	TRBV25-1	-	TGTGCCAGCAGTGAAAAGGCTAGCGGGACCAACGAGCAGTACTTC	CASSEKASGTNEQYF
TRBJ2-1	-	TRBV6-5	-	TGTGCCAGCTTGGCGGCCGGCAATGAGCAGTTCTTC	CASLAAGNEQFF
TRBJ2-7	TRBD1	TRBV18	-	TGTGCCAGCTCACCTAACCCGGGACAGGGGGAAGGCTCCTACGAGCAGTACTTC	CASSPNPGQGEGSYEQYF
TRBJ2-7	-	TRBV27	-	TGTGCCAGCAGTGTCGCCCTAAGCTCCTACGAGCAGTACTTC	CASSVALSSYEQYF
TRBJ1-3	-	TRBV11-2	-	TGTGCCAGCAGCTTAGTCGGAGGGGAAACTGGAAACACCATATATTTT	CASSLVGGETGNTIYF
TRBJ2-2	-	TRBV2	-	TGTGCCAGCAGTGAAGTATGGGTTCAGAACACCGGGGAGCTGTTTTTT	CASSEVWVQNTGELFF